The 11 T cell receptor beta chains presented below share a single source sample, sequenced in a study of OX40 agonist ivuxolimab in advanced cancers. The protocol was immunoSEQ multiplex PCR, while the TCRdb copy is restricted to in-frame clones and leaves out a portion. The sample includes around 80,000 clones, roughly 80% of them seen just once. Source: CD4+ or CD8+ T cells sorted from blood, taken in a trial of the OX40 agonist ivuxolimab. The receptor source for this set is an adult with an advanced solid tumor such as melanoma, head and neck, liver or kidney cancer.

The CDR3 nucleotides read TGTGCCAGCTCGGCGACCGGGACTGGAATCTACGAGCAGTACTTC. As protein: CASSATGTGIYEQYF. V usage is TRBV18 and J usage is TRBJ2-7; TRBD2 might be the D (6 bases). The V gene lost 6 bases and the J gene lost 3 bases, with 18 bases spanning the gap. The CDR3 is 15 amino acids. Germline assignment: CDR1 KGHSH and CDR2 LQKENI. Full variable domain (rest looked up from reference TRBV18 and TRBJ2-7): NAGVMQNPRHLVRRRGQEARLRCSPMKGHSHVYWYRQLPEEGLKFMVYLQKENIIDESGMPKERFSAEFPKEGPSILRIQQVVRGDSAAYFCASSATGTGIYEQYFGPGTRLTVT.

J is TRBJ2-1 and V is TRBV7-2, with D perhaps matching TRBD1 or TRBD2 (6 bases each). This CDR3 spans 16 amino acids. V was clipped by 5 bases and J by 10 bases, with 24 bases between them. Germline V CDR1 and CDR2: SGHTA, FQGNSA. As DNA, the CDR3 is TGTGCCAGCAGCCCAGGTCCGGCGTGGGGGGCTAGAGAGCAGTTCTTC. Protein sequence: CASSPGPAWGAREQFF. Looking up the rest from reference TRBV7-2 and TRBJ2-1 gives the full variable domain: GAGVSQSPSNKVTEKGKDVELRCDPISGHTALYWYRQSLGQGLEFLIYFQGNSAPDKSGLPSDRFSAERTGGSVSTLTIQRTQQEDSAVYLCASSPGPAWGAREQFFGPGTRLTVL.

The rearrangement joins TRBV18 to TRBJ1-1; 7 nucleotides match TRBD1. The germline V gene encodes CDR1 KGHSH and CDR2 LQKENI. V shed 4 bases and J 1 base; nucleotides not matched to a gene: 9. This CDR3 is built from 16 residues. Here the CDR3 DNA reads TGTGCCAGCTCACAGAGACAGGGCTTGGAGAACACTGAAGCTTTCTTT. It translates to CASSQRQGLENTEAFF.

This clone was observed a handful of times. The J gene is TRBJ2-1, the V gene TRBV6-4, with TRBD2 matching 13 bases. This CDR3 is built from 15 residues. Trimming cost V 0 bases and J 9 bases; bases outside gene matches: 2. From germline, CDR1 is MRHNA and CDR2 SNTAGT. The CDR3 bases are TGTGCCAGCAGTGACTCAGGACTAGCGGGAGCTGAGCAGTTCTTC. Translated: CASSDSGLAGAEQFF.

This clone was detected only a few times. V and J are TRBV9 and TRBJ2-1, with 8 bases that match TRBD2. The V segment lost 4 bases and the J segment 0 bases; nucleotides outside the gene matches: 6. The CDR3 runs 16 residues. Germline loops: CDR1 SGDLS, CDR2 YYNGEE. The CDR3 DNA reads as TGTGCCAGCAGCCCTCCAAGCGGGAGCTCCTACAATGAGCAGTTCTTC. Amino acid sequence: CASSPPSGSSYNEQFF.

In this sample, this clone turned up once. V gene TRBV6-5 combines with J gene TRBJ1-1, with 12 bases aligning to TRBD1. The CDR3 has 13 amino acids. Per the germline V gene, CDR1 is MNHEY and CDR2 is SVGAGI. J gave up 14 bases and V 6 bases, and 10 bases lay outside the gene matches. The CDR3 protein is CASSSGTGGSSFF. The CDR3 nucleotides read TGTGCCAGCAGCTCCGGGACAGGGGGCTCTAGCTTCTTT.

This chain's CDR3 is CASSTGQGDTIYF. CDR3 bases: TGTGCCAGTAGTACGGGCCAGGGCGACACCATATATTTT. The chain employs TRBV19 and TRBJ1-3; tentative D call: TRBD1 (5 bases). V was pared by 4 bases and J by 8 bases, with 12 bases between. There are 13 residues in the CDR3. Germline assignment: CDR1 LNHDA and CDR2 SQIVND (reference sequence).

The rearrangement uses TRBV7-3 and TRBJ2-2, with a weak D call TRBD2 (6 bases). The length of the CDR3 is 15 residues. The V gene's germline CDR1 is SGHTA and CDR2 FQGTGA. V was trimmed by 1 base and J by 6 bases, leaving 12 bases between them. The DNA of the CDR3 is TGTGCCAGCAGCTTAAATCGGGGGAAAGCCGGGGAGCTGTTTTTT. Its protein product is CASSLNRGKAGELFF. Looking up the rest from reference TRBV7-3 and TRBJ2-2 gives the full variable domain: GAGVSQTPSNKVTEKGKYVELRCDPISGHTALYWYRQSLGQGPEFLIYFQGTGAADDSGLPNDRFFAVRPEGSVSTLKIQRTERGDSAVYLCASSLNRGKAGELFFGEGSRLTVL.

The V gene is TRBV7-3, the J gene TRBJ2-1; TRBD2 matches 10 bases. Germline V gene lookup returns CDR1 SGHTA and CDR2 FQGTGA. This CDR3 spans 15 amino acids. V trimming: 3 bases; J trimming: 5 bases; junction bases outside the gene matches: 4. The CDR3 here is CASSLELAGNNEQFF. The CDR3 nucleotides read TGTGCCAGCAGCTTGGAACTAGCGGGGAACAATGAGCAGTTCTTC.

V gene TRBV30 combines with J gene TRBJ1-2, with a possible D match to TRBD1 (6 bases). The CDR3 is made up of 13 amino acids. The V gene lost 4 bases and the J gene lost 3 bases, with 12 bases spanning the gap. Germline values: CDR1 GTSNPN, CDR2 SVGIG (reference sequence). CDR3 nucleotide sequence: TGTGCCTGGACCCCCCCAGGGGACTATGGCTACACCTTC. It codes for CAWTPPGDYGYTF.

The chain uses TRBV7-9 and TRBJ1-6; D not resolved. V shed 5 bases and J shed 9 bases, with 17 bases lying between them. Germline lookup yields CDR1 SEHNR and CDR2 FQNEAQ (reference sequence). The CDR3 loop spans 15 amino acids. This CDR3 reads CASSQEVRAGSPLHF. CDR3 DNA: TGTGCCAGCAGCCAAGAAGTTAGGGCGGGTTCACCCCTCCACTTT.